This T cell receptor (beta chain) was documented in a study of metastatic and nonmetastatic thyroid tumors. Study details: Thyroid patients, malignant and benign, had repertoires compared across blood and tumor or nodule tissue. Findings and caveats of the study: Relative to benign nodules, malignant thyroid tumors were reportedly characterized by significantly elevated TCR beta diversity in blood and tumor.

Until they underwent thyroid surgery, no patient had received any treatment. This clone was recorded a few times. Its antigen is undetermined. As processed by the authors: Construction of a distant-metastasis classifier for papillary thyroid cancer relied on CDR3 differences across clinicopathological groups. From the PCR reads, TCRdb re-called clones with MiXCR. TCRdb's processing, not the authors', yielded these V and J calls. Found here are fewer than 20,000 clones, 30% to 40% of them singletons; the top ten hold 10%. The CDR3 runs 16 residues. The ends lost 3 bases at V and 4 bases at J; junction bases unmatched: 7. CDR1 and CDR2 (germline): ENHRY, SYGVKD.

This clonotype was sampled from a male donor with papillary thyroid cancer or a benign thyroid nodule (not recorded which). Some clones in this sample may be carry-over from other donors' samples. The sequencing sample was made of tumor tissue. V and J are TRBV10-3 and TRBJ2-1, with 9 bases identical to TRBD2. The CDR3, as DNA: TGTGCCATCAGTGATGCTAGCGGGGTCTCATACAATGAGCAGTTCTTC. This sequence encodes CAISDASGVSYNEQFF.